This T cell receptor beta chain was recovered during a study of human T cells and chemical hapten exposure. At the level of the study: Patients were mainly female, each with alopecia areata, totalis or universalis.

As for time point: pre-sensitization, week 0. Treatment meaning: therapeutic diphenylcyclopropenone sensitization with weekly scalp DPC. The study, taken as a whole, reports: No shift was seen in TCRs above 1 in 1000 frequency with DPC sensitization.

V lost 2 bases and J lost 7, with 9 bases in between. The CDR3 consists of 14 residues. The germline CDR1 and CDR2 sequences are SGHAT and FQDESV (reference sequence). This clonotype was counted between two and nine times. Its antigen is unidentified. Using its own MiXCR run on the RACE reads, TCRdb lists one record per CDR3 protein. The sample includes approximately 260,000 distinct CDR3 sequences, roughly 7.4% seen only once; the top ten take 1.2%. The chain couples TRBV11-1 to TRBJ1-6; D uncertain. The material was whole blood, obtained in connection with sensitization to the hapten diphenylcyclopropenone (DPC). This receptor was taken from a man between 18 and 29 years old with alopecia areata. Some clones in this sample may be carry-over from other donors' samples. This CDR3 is CASSLSHGNSPLHF. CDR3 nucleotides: TGTGCCAGCAGCTTATCACACGGGAATTCACCCCTCCACTTT. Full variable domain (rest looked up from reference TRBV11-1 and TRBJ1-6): EAEVAQSPRYKITEKSQAVAFWCDPISGHATLYWYRQILGQGPELLVQFQDESVVDDSQLPKDRFSAERLKGVDSTLKIQPAELGDSAMYLCASSLSHGNSPLHFGNGTRLTVT.